This TCR beta chain was obtained from a study of OX40 agonist ivuxolimab in advanced cancers. Overall study: Partial responses were seen in three patients, one with hepatocellular carcinoma and two with cutaneous melanoma.

Details on this clone: Its specificity is not known.

No patient had autoimmune disease or received systemic immunosuppression. The CDR3 length is 12 residues. CDR1 and CDR2 from the germline V gene are MNHNY and SVGAGI (reference sequence). V was trimmed by 6 bases and J by 0 bases, leaving 6 bases between them. Notes on the study in general: By week 6 at 0.1 to 3.0 mg/kg, blood CD4+ and CD8+ T cells had expanded clonally. Expanded clones belonging to CD8+ T cells outnumbered, on average, those of CD4+.

The protocol was immunoSEQ multiplex PCR, while the TCRdb copy is restricted to in-frame clones and leaves out a portion. The table has tens of thousands of clones, 87% seen once. This clonotype originated in an adult with an advanced solid tumor such as melanoma, head and neck, liver or kidney cancer. The material was CD4+ or CD8+ T cells sorted from blood, obtained in a trial of the OX40 agonist ivuxolimab. The gene calls are TRBV6-6 and TRBJ2-7; D unclear. The CDR3 DNA sequence: TGTGCCAGCAGCCCGGGCTCCTACGAGCAGTACTTC. It yields the protein CASSPGSYEQYF.